These 25 T cell receptor beta chains came from one sample sequenced in a study of technical replicates of blood from several donors. Some clones are missing from TCRdb's copy, which holds only in-frame ones; the method was immunoSEQ multiplex PCR. The sample records roughly 80,000 clones, about 89% being singletons. Material: T cells isolated from PBMCs. The receptors shown here come from a human donor in good health.

The chain couples TRBV6-1 to TRBJ2-2, with 8 bases fitting TRBD1. This CDR3 region has 15 residues. Trimming took 10 bases from V and 0 from J; bases not matched to a gene: 7. Germline-derived CDR1 and CDR2 are MNHNS and SASEGT. CDR3 nucleotides: TGTGCCACACCGGGACAGGCATCGAACACCGGGGAGCTGTTTTTT. It specifies CATPGQASNTGELFF.

The chain couples TRBV5-1 to TRBJ1-2; no reliable D call. Trimming removed 4 bases at V and 2 bases at J, with 6 bases between. Per the germline V gene, CDR1 is SGHRS and CDR2 is YFSETQ. The CDR3 has 12 residues. DNA for the CDR3: TGCGCCAGCAGCGTGGCGAACTATGGCTACACCTTC. Translating it yields CASSVANYGYTF.

The genes are TRBV28 and TRBJ2-7, with 7 bases identical to TRBD2. Per germline, CDR1 MDHEN and CDR2 SYDVKM. After removal of 4 bases from V and 4 bases from J, the junction contained 13 bases not matched to a gene. This CDR3 spans 16 amino acids. This CDR3 reads CASSSPGGGSHYEQYF. The CDR3 DNA follows: TGTGCCAGCAGTTCCCCGGGGGGAGGTTCCCATTACGAGCAGTACTTC.

The chain is built from TRBV30 and TRBJ1-5; 9 bases map to TRBD1. This CDR3 is built from 16 residues. Trimming at V came to 0 bases and at J to 6 bases, leaving 9 bases not matched to a gene. Germline assignment: CDR1 GTSNPN and CDR2 SVGIG (reference sequence). CDR3 amino acids: CAWSVRDRVMGQPQHF. The DNA of the CDR3 is TGTGCCTGGAGTGTTCGGGACAGGGTAATGGGTCAGCCCCAGCATTTT.

This sequence joins TRBV6-5 and TRBJ1-2; possible D gene TRBD1, 5 bases. Per the germline V gene, CDR1 is MNHEY and CDR2 is SVGAGI. The CDR3 has 13 amino acids. V lost 5 bases and J 5 bases, leaving 12 bases between the germline ends. CDR3 protein: CASSRVTAYGYTF. The CDR3 region has the DNA TGTGCCAGCAGTCGGGTGACAGCTTATGGCTACACCTTC.

The J gene is TRBJ2-6, the V gene TRBV5-5; TRBD1 matches 8 bases. The CDR3 consists of 18 residues. Germline CDR1 is SGHKS and CDR2 is YYEKEE (reference sequence). J was trimmed by 0 bases and V by 2 bases; bases with no gene match: 7. The CDR3 reads CASSFLDRASSGANVLTF. DNA of the CDR3: TGTGCCAGCAGCTTCCTGGACAGGGCTAGCTCTGGGGCCAACGTCCTGACTTTC.

This clone was counted only a few times. Here the CDR3 DNA reads TGTGCCATCAGTGTCGGGGACAGACAAGCTTTCTTT. Its protein product is CAISVGDRQAFF. The V and J genes are TRBV10-3 and TRBJ1-1, with 7 bases identical to TRBD1. CDR1 is ENHRY and CDR2 is SYGVKD in the germline V gene. The CDR3 runs 12 residues. V dropped 4 bases and J dropped 9; count of bases not matched to a gene: 5.

The V and J genes are TRBV5-4 and TRBJ2-7; the D is unclear. From germline, CDR1 is SGHNT and CDR2 YYREEE (reference sequence). Trimming stripped 1 base from V and 2 bases from J, with 7 bases between. The length of the CDR3 is 13 residues. The CDR3: CASSLIGAYEQYF. For the CDR3, the DNA is TGTGCCAGCAGCTTGATAGGAGCCTACGAGCAGTACTTC.

The V gene is TRBV4-1, the J gene TRBJ2-1, with 7 bases that match TRBD2. This CDR3 spans 13 amino acids. Germline V lookup: CDR1 MGHRA, CDR2 YSYEKL. V shed 4 bases, J shed 6 bases, and the junction held 3 bases outside the gene matches. The CDR3 sequence: CASSRGLGNEQFF. The CDR3 bases are TGCGCCAGCAGCCGTGGACTAGGCAATGAGCAGTTCTTC.

This clone came up once. The chain couples TRBV28 to TRBJ2-7; TRBD1 agrees at 9 bases. The CDR3 runs to 13 residues. Germline trimming cut 9 bases from V and 2 bases from J; bases unmatched to any gene: 5. Germline values: CDR1 MDHEN, CDR2 SYDVKM. DNA of the CDR3: TGTGCCAGTGGACAGGGGACAACCTACGAGCAGTACTTC. It encodes CASGQGTTYEQYF.

This clone was counted once. The chain is built from TRBV5-5 and TRBJ1-4; tentatively, D is TRBD1 (5 bases). The CDR3 runs 16 residues. V lost 2 bases, J lost 6 bases, and 17 bases lay in between. Germline assignment: CDR1 SGHKS and CDR2 YYEKEE (reference sequence). CDR3 nucleotide sequence: TGTGCCAGCAGCTTTTCTTTCAGGGAATACGATGAAAAACTGTTTTTT. Translated: CASSFSFREYDEKLFF.

This clone was seen once. The chain uses TRBV7-8 and TRBJ1-5, with TRBD1 as a possible D gene (5 bases). The CDR3 runs to 18 residues. Germline V gene sequence: CDR1 SGHVS, CDR2 FQNEAQ. V lost 5 bases and J 0 bases, leaving 20 bases between the germline ends. The CDR3 sequence is CASSPPDPAGYSNQPQHF. DNA of the CDR3: TGTGCCAGCAGCCCCCCCGATCCGGCAGGGTATAGCAATCAGCCCCAGCATTTT.

The chain combines TRBV5-1 with TRBJ2-3, with D maybe TRBD2 (6 bases). Germline lookup yields CDR1 SGHRS and CDR2 YFSETQ. The length of the CDR3 is 16 residues. Deletions cut 7 bases from V and 6 bases from J, with 24 bases between. The CDR3, as DNA: TGCGCCAGCGGTCACCGGGGGTATATTCAAGGGGATACGCAGTATTTT. Amino acids: CASGHRGYIQGDTQYF.

The gene calls are TRBV13 and TRBJ2-7; the D gene is possibly TRBD2 (6 bases). V lost 5 bases, J lost 5 bases, and 13 bases lay in between. Germline values: CDR1 PRHDT, CDR2 FYEKMQ (reference sequence). The CDR3 runs 13 residues. The DNA for the CDR3 is TGTGCCAGCAGCCCGGGAGATTCGGACGAGCAGTACTTC. Amino acid sequence: CASSPGDSDEQYF.

This clone has a single count. This chain joins TRBV5-5 and TRBJ1-2; a possible D gene is TRBD1 (6 bases). This CDR3 has 15 amino acids. V shed 2 bases and J shed 5 bases, with 16 bases lying between them. In germline, CDR1 is SGHKS, CDR2 YYEKEE (reference sequence). The CDR3: CASSFGTGIRYGYTF. The CDR3, as DNA: TGTGCCAGCAGCTTCGGCACAGGGATACGGTATGGCTACACCTTC.

V is TRBV2 and J is TRBJ2-7, with 9 bases identical to TRBD2. The CDR3 is made up of 16 amino acids. The germline V gene encodes CDR1 SNHLY and CDR2 FYNNEI. J lost 2 bases, V lost 2 bases, and 7 bases had no gene match. The CDR3 DNA is TGTGCCAGCAGTGAATGGCAGCGGGAGGCCACCTACGAGCAGTACTTC. Translated: CASSEWQREATYEQYF.

This clone was counted only a few times. The chain has TRBV10-1 and TRBJ2-1; D is possibly TRBD1 (6 bases). The germline CDR1 and CDR2 sequences are WNHNN and SYGVQD (reference sequence). Trimming removed 9 bases at V and 8 bases at J, with 14 bases between. The CDR3 is 12 amino acids. As DNA, the CDR3 is TGCGCCAGTTCGGGGACAAGGCATGAGCAGTTCTTC. Translation: CASSGTRHEQFF.

J is TRBJ1-4 and V is TRBV21-1; TRBD1, the D gene given by the table, was not confirmed from the DNA. TRBV21-1 counts as a pseudogene. CDR3 length equals 17 residues. The CDR3 is CASSYRVSTPTNEKLFF. CDR3 DNA sequence: TGTGCCAGCAGCTACAGGGTTTCCACTCCAACTAATGAAAAACTGTTTTTT.

This clone was seen a few times. V and J are TRBV4-2 and TRBJ1-1; D remains ambiguous. Germline CDR1 reads LGHNA; CDR2 reads YNFKEQ. V was trimmed by 4 bases and J by 6 bases, leaving 24 bases between them. CDR3 length equals 17 residues. The CDR3: CASSLDPLGSEGAEAFF. The CDR3 coding sequence is TGTGCCAGCAGCCTCGACCCCTTGGGTTCCGAGGGAGCTGAAGCTTTCTTT.

The V call is TRBV6-5, the J call TRBJ1-1; tentatively, D is TRBD1 (5 bases). CDR3 size: 14 residues. Trimming took off 0 bases at V and 4 bases at J, with 9 bases between the two ends. Germline CDR1 MNHEY, CDR2 SVGAGI. The CDR3 reads CASSYSRTITEAFF. CDR3 coding DNA: TGTGCCAGCAGTTACTCGAGGACAATCACTGAAGCTTTCTTT.

This chain connects TRBV27 to TRBJ1-5; 8 bases agree with TRBD1. The germline CDR1 and CDR2 sequences are MNHEY and SMNVEV (reference sequence). The trim removed 5 bases at V and 6 bases at J, leaving 12 bases unmatched. The CDR3 contains 16 residues. The CDR3 sequence: CASSPNQGARVQPQHF. CDR3 nucleotide sequence: TGTGCCAGCAGTCCGAATCAGGGGGCTAGAGTTCAGCCCCAGCATTTT.

The chain has TRBV6-5 and TRBJ2-2; the D is unclear. Germline V gives CDR1 MNHEY, CDR2 SVGAGI. V was cut by 0 bases and J by 5 bases, with 7 bases left in between. The CDR3 totals 14 residues. CDR3 loop: CASSYSDTTGELFF. DNA for the CDR3: TGTGCCAGCAGTTACTCCGACACTACCGGGGAGCTGTTTTTT.

The genes are TRBV19 and TRBJ2-7; D uncertain. Trimming pared 1 base from V and 4 bases from J, leaving 8 bases between. The CDR3 totals 13 residues. Germline CDR1 reads LNHDA; CDR2 reads SQIVND (reference sequence). This chain's CDR3 is CASSIGATYEQYF. Written as DNA, the CDR3 is TGTGCCAGTAGTATAGGCGCGACTTACGAGCAGTACTTC. The whole variable domain, remainder taken from reference TRBV19 and TRBJ2-7, is DGGITQSPKYLFRKEGQNVTLSCEQNLNHDAMYWYRQDPGQGLRLIYYSQIVNDFQKGDIAEGYSVSREKKESFPLTVTSAQKNPTAFYLCASSIGATYEQYFGPGTRLTVT.

The chain joins TRBV4-3 to TRBJ1-4; D unclear. Germline V gene data show CDR1 as LGHNA and CDR2 as YSLEER. The length of the CDR3 is 15 residues. V lost 3 bases to trimming and J lost 4 bases, with 12 bases between them. DNA of the CDR3: TGCGCCAGCAGCCAGCCCGGGGAGAGTAATGAAAAACTGTTTTTT. Translated, it gives CASSQPGESNEKLFF.

The rearrangement links TRBV6-1 to TRBJ2-1, with TRBD1 matching 8 bases. The V gene end was trimmed by 7 bases and the J gene end by 7 bases; junction bases not matched to a gene: 12. The CDR3 totals 15 residues. Looked up from germline, CDR1 is MNHNS and CDR2 is SASEGT. CDR3 DNA sequence: TGTGCCAGCAACCCCCGGACAGGGCCGGGAAATGAGCAGTTCTTC. Its translation: CASNPRTGPGNEQFF.